This T cell receptor beta chain appears in the sequencing data of a study of blood T cell repertoires in COVID-19. Study background: PBMCs, B-cell-depleted T cells, or T cells provided the cDNA or gDNA that made up the material.

The germline gives CDR1 MNHEY, CDR2 SVGAGI. With 5 bases clipped from V and 8 bases from J, the junction kept 5 bases outside the gene matches. The CDR3 runs to 13 residues. The method was immunoSEQ multiplex PCR; TCRdb's version includes in-frame clones alone and lacks a portion of them. This sample carries 110,000 or so clones, approximately 88% of them seen once, and the ten largest clones take 7.5% to 10%. V and J are TRBV6-5 and TRBJ2-1, with TRBD2 identical over 8 bases. The source is a woman between 40 and 50 years old with acute or convalescent COVID-19. Sequenced sample: peripheral blood. The CDR3 DNA reads TGTGCCAGCAGTCGGACTAGCTGGCATGAGCAGTTCTTC. Amino acid sequence: CASSRTSWHEQFF.